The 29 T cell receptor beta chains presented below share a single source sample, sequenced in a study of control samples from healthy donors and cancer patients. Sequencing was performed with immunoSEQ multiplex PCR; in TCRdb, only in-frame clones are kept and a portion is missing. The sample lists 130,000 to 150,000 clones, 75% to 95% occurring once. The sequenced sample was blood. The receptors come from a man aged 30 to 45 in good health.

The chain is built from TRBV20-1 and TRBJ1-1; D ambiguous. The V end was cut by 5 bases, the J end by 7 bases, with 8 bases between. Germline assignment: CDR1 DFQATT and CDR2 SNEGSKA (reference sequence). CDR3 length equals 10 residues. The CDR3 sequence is CSALLGEAFF. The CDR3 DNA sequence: TGCAGTGCTCTCCTAGGTGAAGCTTTCTTT.

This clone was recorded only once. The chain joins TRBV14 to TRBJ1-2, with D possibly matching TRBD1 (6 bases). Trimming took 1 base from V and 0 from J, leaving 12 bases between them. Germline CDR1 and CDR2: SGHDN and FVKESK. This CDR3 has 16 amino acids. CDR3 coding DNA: TGTGCCAGCAGCCAAGTATCGGGGGCAGCTAACTATGGCTACACCTTC. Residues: CASSQVSGAANYGYTF.

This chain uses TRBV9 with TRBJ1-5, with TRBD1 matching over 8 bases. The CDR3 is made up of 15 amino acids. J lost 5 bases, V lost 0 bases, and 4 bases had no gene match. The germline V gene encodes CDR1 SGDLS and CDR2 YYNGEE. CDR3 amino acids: CASSVGQGSDQPQHF. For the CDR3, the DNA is TGTGCCAGCAGCGTAGGACAGGGGTCAGATCAGCCCCAGCATTTT. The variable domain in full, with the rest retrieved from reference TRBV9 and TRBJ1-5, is DSGVTQTPKHLITATGQRVTLRCSPRSGDLSVYWYQQSLDQGLQFLIQYYNGEERAKGNILERFSAQQFPDLHSELNLSSLELGDSALYFCASSVGQGSDQPQHFGDGTRLSIL.

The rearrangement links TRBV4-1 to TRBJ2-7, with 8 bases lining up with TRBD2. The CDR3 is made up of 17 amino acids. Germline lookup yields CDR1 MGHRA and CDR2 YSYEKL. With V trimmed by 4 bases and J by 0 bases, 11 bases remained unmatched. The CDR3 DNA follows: TGCGCCAGCAGCCCCCTCCCCCTAGCGGGTAGCTCCTACGAGCAGTACTTC. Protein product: CASSPLPLAGSSYEQYF.

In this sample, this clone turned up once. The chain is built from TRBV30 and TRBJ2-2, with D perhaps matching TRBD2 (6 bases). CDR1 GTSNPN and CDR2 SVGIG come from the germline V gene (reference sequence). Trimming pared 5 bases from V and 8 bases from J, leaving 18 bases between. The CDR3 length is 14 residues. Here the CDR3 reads CAWGEGSSGGELFF. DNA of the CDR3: TGTGCCTGGGGAGAAGGTAGCAGCGGGGGGGAGCTGTTTTTT.

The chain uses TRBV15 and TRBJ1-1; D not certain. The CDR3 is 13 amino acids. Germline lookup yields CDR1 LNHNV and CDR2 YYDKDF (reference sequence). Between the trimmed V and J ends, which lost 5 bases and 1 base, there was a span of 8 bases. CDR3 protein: CATSGRRNTEAFF. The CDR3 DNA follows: TGTGCCACCAGCGGGCGGCGGAACACTGAAGCTTTCTTT.

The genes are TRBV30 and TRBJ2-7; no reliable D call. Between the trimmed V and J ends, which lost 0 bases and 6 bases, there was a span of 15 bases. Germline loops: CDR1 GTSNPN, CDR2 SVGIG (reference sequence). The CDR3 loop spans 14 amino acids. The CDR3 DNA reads TGTGCCTGGAGTGTCGTTCTCGGGTCCAGCGAGCAGTACTTC. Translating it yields CAWSVVLGSSEQYF.

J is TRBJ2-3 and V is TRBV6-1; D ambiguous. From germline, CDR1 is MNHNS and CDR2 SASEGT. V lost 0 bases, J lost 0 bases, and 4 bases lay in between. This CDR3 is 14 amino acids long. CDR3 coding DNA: TGTGCCAGCAGTGAAGCGGGTAGCACAGATACGCAGTATTTT. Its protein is CASSEAGSTDTQYF.

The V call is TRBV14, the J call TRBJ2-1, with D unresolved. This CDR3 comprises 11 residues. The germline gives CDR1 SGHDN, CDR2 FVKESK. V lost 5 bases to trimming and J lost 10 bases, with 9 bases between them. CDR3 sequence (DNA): TGTGCCAGCAGCGAAGCCGGGGAGCAGTTCTTC. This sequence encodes CASSEAGEQFF.

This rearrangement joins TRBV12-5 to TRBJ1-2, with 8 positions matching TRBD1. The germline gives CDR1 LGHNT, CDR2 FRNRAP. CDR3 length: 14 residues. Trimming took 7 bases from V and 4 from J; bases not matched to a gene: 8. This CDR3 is CASARTGSGYGYTF. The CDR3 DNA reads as TGTGCTAGTGCCCGGACAGGGTCAGGCTATGGCTACACCTTC.

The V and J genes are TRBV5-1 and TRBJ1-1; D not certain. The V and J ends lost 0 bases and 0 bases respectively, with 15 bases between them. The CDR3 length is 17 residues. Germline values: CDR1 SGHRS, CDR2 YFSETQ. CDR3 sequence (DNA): TGCGCCAGCAGCTTGGTCGGTTCCGCCGGCATGAACACTGAAGCTTTCTTT. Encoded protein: CASSLVGSAGMNTEAFF.

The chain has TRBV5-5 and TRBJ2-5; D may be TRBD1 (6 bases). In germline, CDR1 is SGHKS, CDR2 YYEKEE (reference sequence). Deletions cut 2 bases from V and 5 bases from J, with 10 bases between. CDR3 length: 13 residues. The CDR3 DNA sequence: TGTGCCAGCAGCTTTACAGGGATGGAGACCCAGTACTTC. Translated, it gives CASSFTGMETQYF.

DNA of the CDR3: TGCGCCAGCAACGTACAGGGCTCTAGCACAGATACGCAGTATTTT. Protein: CASNVQGSSTDTQYF. The genes are TRBV5-1 and TRBJ2-3; a weak D match, TRBD1 (6 bases). V dropped 6 bases and J dropped 0 bases, with 14 bases sitting between them. The CDR3 is 15 amino acids. Germline V gene sequence: CDR1 SGHRS, CDR2 YFSETQ. Supplemented by reference TRBV5-1 and TRBJ2-3, the full variable domain reads KAGVTQTPRYLIKTRGQQVTLSCSPISGHRSVSWYQQTPGQGLQFLFEYFSETQRNKGNFPGRFSGRQFSNSRSEMNVSTLELGDSALYLCASNVQGSSTDTQYFGPGTRLTVL.

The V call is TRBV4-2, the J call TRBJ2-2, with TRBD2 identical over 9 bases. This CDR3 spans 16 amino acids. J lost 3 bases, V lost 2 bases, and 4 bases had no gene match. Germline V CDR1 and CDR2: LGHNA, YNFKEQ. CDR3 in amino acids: CASSQLAGADTGELFF. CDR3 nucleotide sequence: TGTGCCAGCAGCCAATTAGCGGGGGCCGACACCGGGGAGCTGTTTTTT.

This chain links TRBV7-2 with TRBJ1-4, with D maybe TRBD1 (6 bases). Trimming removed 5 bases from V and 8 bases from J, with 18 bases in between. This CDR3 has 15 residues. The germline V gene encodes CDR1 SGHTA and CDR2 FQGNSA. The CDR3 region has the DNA TGTGCCAGCAGCCTAAACGAGGGGGGGCGAGAAAAACTGTTTTTT. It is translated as CASSLNEGGREKLFF. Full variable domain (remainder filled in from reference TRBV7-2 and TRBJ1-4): GAGVSQSPSNKVTEKGKDVELRCDPISGHTALYWYRQSLGQGLEFLIYFQGNSAPDKSGLPSDRFSAERTGGSVSTLTIQRTQQEDSAVYLCASSLNEGGREKLFFGSGTQLSVL.

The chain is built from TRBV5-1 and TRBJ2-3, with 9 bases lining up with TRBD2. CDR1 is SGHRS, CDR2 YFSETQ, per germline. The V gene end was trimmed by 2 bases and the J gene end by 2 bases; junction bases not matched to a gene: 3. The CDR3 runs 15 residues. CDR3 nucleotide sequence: TGCGCCAGCAGCTTTATAGCGGGGGCCACAGATACGCAGTATTTT. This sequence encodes CASSFIAGATDTQYF.

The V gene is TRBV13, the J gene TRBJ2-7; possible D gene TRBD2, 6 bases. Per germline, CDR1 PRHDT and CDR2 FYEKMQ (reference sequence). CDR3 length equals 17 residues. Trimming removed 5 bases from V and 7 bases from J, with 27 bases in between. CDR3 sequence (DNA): TGTGCCAGCAGCCCTCCGGGACTCACAAAAAAAAAGTTGGAGCAGTACTTC. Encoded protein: CASSPPGLTKKKLEQYF.

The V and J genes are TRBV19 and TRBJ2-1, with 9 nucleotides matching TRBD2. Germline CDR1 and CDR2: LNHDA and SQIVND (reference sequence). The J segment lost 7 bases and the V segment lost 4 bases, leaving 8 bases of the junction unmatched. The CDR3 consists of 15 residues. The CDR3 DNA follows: TGTGCCAGTAGTAAGGTAGCGGGGGCCCTAAATGAGCAGTTCTTC. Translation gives CASSKVAGALNEQFF.

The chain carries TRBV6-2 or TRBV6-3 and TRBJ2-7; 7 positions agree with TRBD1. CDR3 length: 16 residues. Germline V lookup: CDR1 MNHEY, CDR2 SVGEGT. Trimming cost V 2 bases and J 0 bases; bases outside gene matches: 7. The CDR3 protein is CASSYAHGTVSYEQYF. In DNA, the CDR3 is TGTGCCAGCAGTTACGCCCACGGGACAGTCTCCTACGAGCAGTACTTC.

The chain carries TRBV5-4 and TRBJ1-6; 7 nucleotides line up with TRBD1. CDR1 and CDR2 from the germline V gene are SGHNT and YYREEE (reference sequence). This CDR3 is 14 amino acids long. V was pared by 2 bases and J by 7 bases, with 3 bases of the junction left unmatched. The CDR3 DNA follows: TGTGCCAGCAGCTTTCGAGGGGGCAATTCACCCCTCCACTTT. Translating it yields CASSFRGGNSPLHF.

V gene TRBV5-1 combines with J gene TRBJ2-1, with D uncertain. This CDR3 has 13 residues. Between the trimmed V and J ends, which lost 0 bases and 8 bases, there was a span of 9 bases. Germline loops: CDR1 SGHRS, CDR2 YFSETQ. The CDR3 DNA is TGCGCCAGCAGCTTGGCGCTCCGGGATGAGCAGTTCTTC. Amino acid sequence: CASSLALRDEQFF.

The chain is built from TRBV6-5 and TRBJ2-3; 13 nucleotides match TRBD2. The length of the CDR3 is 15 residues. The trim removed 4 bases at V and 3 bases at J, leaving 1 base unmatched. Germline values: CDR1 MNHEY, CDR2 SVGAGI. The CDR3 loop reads CASSWTSGGTDTQYF. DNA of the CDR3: TGTGCCAGCAGTTGGACTAGCGGGGGAACAGATACGCAGTATTTT.

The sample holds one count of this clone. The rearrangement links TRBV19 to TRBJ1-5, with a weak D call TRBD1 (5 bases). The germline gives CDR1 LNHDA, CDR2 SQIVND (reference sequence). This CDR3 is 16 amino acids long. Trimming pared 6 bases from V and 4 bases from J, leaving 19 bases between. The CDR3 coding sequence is TGTGCCAGTAGGGGGACCGGGACGGCTGGGAATCAGCCCCAGCATTTT. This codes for CASRGTGTAGNQPQHF.

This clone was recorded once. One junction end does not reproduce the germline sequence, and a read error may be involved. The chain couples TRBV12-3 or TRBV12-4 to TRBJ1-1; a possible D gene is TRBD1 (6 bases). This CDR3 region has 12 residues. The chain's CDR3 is CASSREGGETFF. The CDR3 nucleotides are TGTGCCAGCAGCCGGGAGGGGGGTGAAACTTTCTTT.

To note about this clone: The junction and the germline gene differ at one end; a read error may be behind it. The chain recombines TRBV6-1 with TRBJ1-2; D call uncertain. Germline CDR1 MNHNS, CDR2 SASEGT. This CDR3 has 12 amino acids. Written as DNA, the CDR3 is TGTGCCAGCAGTGATTCAGTCCTTACGTCCGCCTTC. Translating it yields CASSDSVLTSAF.

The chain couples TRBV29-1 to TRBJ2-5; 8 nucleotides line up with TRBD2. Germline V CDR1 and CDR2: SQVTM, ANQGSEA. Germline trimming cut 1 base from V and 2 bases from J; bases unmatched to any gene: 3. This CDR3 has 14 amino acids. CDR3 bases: TGCAGCGTTGAAGGGTTAGCGGGACAAGAGACCCAGTACTTC. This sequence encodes CSVEGLAGQETQYF.

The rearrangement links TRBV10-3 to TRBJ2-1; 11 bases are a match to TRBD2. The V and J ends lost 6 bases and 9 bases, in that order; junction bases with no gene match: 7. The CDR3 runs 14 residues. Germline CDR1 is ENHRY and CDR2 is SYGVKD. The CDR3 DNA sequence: TGTGCCATCAGGGTAGCGGGGGGGCCTAGTGAGCAGTTCTTC. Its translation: CAIRVAGGPSEQFF.

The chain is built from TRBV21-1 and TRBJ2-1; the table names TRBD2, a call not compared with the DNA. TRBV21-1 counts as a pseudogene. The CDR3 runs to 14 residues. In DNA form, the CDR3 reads TGTGCCAGCAGCACCGGGACTAGCTACAATGAGCAGTTCTTC. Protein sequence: CASSTGTSYNEQFF.

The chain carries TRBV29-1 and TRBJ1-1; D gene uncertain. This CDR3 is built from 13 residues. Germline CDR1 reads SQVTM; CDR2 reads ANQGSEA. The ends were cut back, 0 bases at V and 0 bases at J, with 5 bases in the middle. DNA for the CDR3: TGCAGCGTTGAAGAAAAGATGAACACTGAAGCTTTCTTT. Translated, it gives CSVEEKMNTEAFF.